The 18 T cell receptor beta chains listed next were all sequenced from one sample in a study of persistence of HIV-infected CD4 T cells. Overlapping HIV-1 Gag 15-mer peptides at approximately 0.96 ug per peptide per mL were used. Memory cells lacking CD40L and CD69 with high CD45RO were sorted. The libraries were made with immunoSEQ version 4 in survey mode. Method: immunoSEQ multiplex PCR; TCRdb's copy keeps in-frame clones and lacks some. The sample shows about 64,000 clones, roughly 75% of them seen only once. Their specific antigens are unknown. The material was CD4+ T cells sorted from PBMCs after roughly 18-hour stimulation, obtained from a patient who received antiretroviral therapy. The receptor set was obtained from an adult man with HIV who was CMV-seropositive.

CDR3 sequence reads: CASSHSYYEQYF. The DNA of the CDR3 is TGTGCCAGCAGCCACAGTTACTACGAGCAGTACTTC. This chain joins TRBV14 and TRBJ2-7; no reliable D call. Deletions cut 3 bases from V and 3 bases from J, with 6 bases between. Germline-derived CDR1 and CDR2 are SGHDN and FVKESK. This CDR3 is 12 amino acids long. The full variable domain, its missing parts supplied by reference TRBV14 and TRBJ2-7, is EAGVTQFPSHSVIEKGQTVTLRCDPISGHDNLYWYRRVMGKEIKFLLHFVKESKQDESGMPNNRFLAERTGGTYSTLKVQPAELEDSGVYFCASSHSYYEQYFGPGTRLTVT.

This chain links TRBV5-1 with TRBJ1-1; possible D gene TRBD1, 5 bases. V was cut by 6 bases and J by 0 bases, with 12 bases left in between. CDR1 and CDR2 (germline): SGHRS, YFSETQ. The length of the CDR3 is 14 residues. The DNA for the CDR3 is TGCGCCAGCACTGCGGGACCCATGAACACTGAAGCTTTCTTT. This codes for CASTAGPMNTEAFF.

This clone was seen only a few times. The chain uses TRBV2 and TRBJ1-3; no firm D call. Trimming pared 5 bases from V and 11 bases from J, leaving 16 bases between. The CDR3 length is 13 residues. Germline CDR1 is SNHLY and CDR2 is FYNNEI. This chain's CDR3 is CASSTDRSSAIYF. CDR3 DNA: TGTGCCAGCAGTACGGACCGGAGCTCAGCCATATATTTT.

V and J are TRBV19 and TRBJ1-4; D call uncertain. The V end was cut by 7 bases, the J end by 5 bases, with 17 bases between. The CDR3 runs to 15 residues. Germline assignment: CDR1 LNHDA and CDR2 SQIVND (reference sequence). The CDR3 nucleotides read TGTGCCAGTACCCCCGCCCCCCCTAGGAATGAAAAACTGTTTTTT. It encodes CASTPAPPRNEKLFF.

CDR3 in amino acids: CASSGPDRVREKLFF. CDR3 in DNA: TGTGCCAGCAGTGGTCCGGACAGGGTGAGGGAAAAACTGTTTTTT. The chain uses TRBV25-1 and TRBJ1-4; 8 nucleotides align to TRBD1. Germline values: CDR1 MGHDK, CDR2 SYGVNS. V was clipped by 4 bases and J by 8 bases; unmatched bases: 9. CDR3 length: 15 amino acids. Full variable domain (remainder filled in from reference TRBV25-1 and TRBJ1-4): EADIYQTPRYLVIGTGKKITLECSQTMGHDKMYWYQQDPGMELHLIHYSYGVNSTEKGDLSSESTVSRIRTEHFPLTLESARPSHTSQYLCASSGPDRVREKLFFGSGTQLSVL.

The chain couples TRBV7-3 to TRBJ2-2, with D perhaps given as TRBD1 or TRBD2 (6 bases each). The CDR3 totals 17 residues. Per the germline V gene, CDR1 is SGHTA and CDR2 is FQGTGA. V lost 5 bases to trimming and J lost 3 bases, with 19 bases between them. The CDR3 reads CASSPRRGTLDTGELFF. DNA of the CDR3: TGTGCCAGCAGCCCACGAAGGGGGACTTTGGACACCGGGGAGCTGTTTTTT.

CDR3 sequence (DNA): TGTGCCAGCAGCCCGGACGGCAGAAACACCATATATTTT. Amino acids: CASSPDGRNTIYF. This chain links TRBV3-1 (or the pseudogene TRBV3-2) with TRBJ1-3; D gene ambiguous. Germline-derived CDR1 and CDR2 are LGHDT and YNNKEL (reference sequence). Trimming took 4 bases from V and 5 from J, leaving 9 bases between them. The CDR3 loop spans 13 amino acids.

The chain uses TRBV6-5 and TRBJ1-4; D unclear. From germline, CDR1 is MNHEY and CDR2 SVGAGI. Trimming pared 5 bases from V and 0 bases from J, leaving 10 bases between. The CDR3 runs 15 residues. The CDR3 DNA sequence: TGTGCCAGCAGTCTCCTGAGCGCAACTAATGAAAAACTGTTTTTT. Protein: CASSLLSATNEKLFF.

The chain recombines TRBV5-1 with TRBJ2-5; TRBD2 aligns across 10 bases. The CDR3 has 18 residues. The V gene's germline CDR1 is SGHRS and CDR2 YFSETQ. V gave up 1 base and J gave up 1 base; unmatched junction bases: 10. CDR3 residues: CASSLRASGGELQETQYF. The CDR3 region has the DNA TGCGCCAGCAGCTTGCGGGCCAGCGGGGGGGAGCTCCAAGAGACCCAGTACTTC.

The CDR3: CAWSGGGYEQYF. The CDR3 DNA reads TGTGCCTGGAGCGGGGGGGGCTACGAGCAGTACTTC. V usage is TRBV30 and J usage is TRBJ2-7, with 8 bases fitting TRBD2. Germline lookup yields CDR1 GTSNPN and CDR2 SVGIG (reference sequence). Losses at the gene ends were 3 bases for V and 3 bases for J; bases not matched to a gene: 1. This CDR3 is 12 amino acids long.

As to this clone: This CDR3 is also generated by other DNA sequences in the sample. V usage is TRBV28 and J usage is TRBJ1-1; possibly TRBD1 for D (6 bases). From germline, CDR1 is MDHEN and CDR2 SYDVKM. The CDR3 spans 12 residues. The V and J ends lost 5 bases and 5 bases respectively, with 9 bases between them. The CDR3 spells CASSVQGTEAFF. The CDR3 bases are TGTGCCAGCAGTGTTCAGGGGACTGAAGCTTTCTTT.

Note on this clone: A read error may account for a junction end that differs from germline. The rearrangement joins TRBV24-1 to TRBJ1-5; D not resolved. CDR1 and CDR2 (germline): KGHDR, SFDVKD. The CDR3 length is 14 residues. In DNA, the CDR3 is TGTGCCACGAGTGAGACACAGAGCAATCAGCCCCAGCATTTT. Translation: CATSETQSNQPQHF.

The chain combines TRBV3-1 (or the pseudogene TRBV3-2) with TRBJ1-3; 7 bases align to TRBD1. V was clipped by 3 bases and J by 8 bases; unmatched bases: 7. Germline-derived CDR1 and CDR2 are LGHDT and YNNKEL (reference sequence). The CDR3 is made up of 14 amino acids. Here the CDR3 reads CASSHWTGEDTIYF. As DNA, the CDR3 is TGTGCCAGCAGCCATTGGACAGGAGAAGACACCATATATTTT.

The chain carries TRBV5-1 and TRBJ2-1; D perhaps matches TRBD2 (5 bases). This CDR3 spans 16 amino acids. V was trimmed by 0 bases and J by 2 bases, leaving 12 bases between them. CDR1 is SGHRS and CDR2 is YFSETQ in the germline V gene. The CDR3 DNA reads as TGCGCCAGCAGCTTGGTGGCTACCGGGACCTACAATGAGCAGTTCTTC. Its translation is CASSLVATGTYNEQFF.

This chain links TRBV7-2 with TRBJ2-1, with 8 bases matching TRBD2. CDR3 size: 16 residues. Germline V lookup: CDR1 SGHTA, CDR2 FQGNSA. The ends lost 4 bases at V and 3 bases at J; junction bases unmatched: 8. CDR3: CASSSSPGGLYNEQFF. CDR3 nucleotide sequence: TGTGCCAGCAGCTCATCCCCGGGGGGGCTCTACAATGAGCAGTTCTTC.

The V gene is TRBV5-1, the J gene TRBJ1-1; D is undetermined. The CDR3 extends over 15 amino acids. Germline V lookup: CDR1 SGHRS, CDR2 YFSETQ. The V gene lost 1 base and the J gene lost 0 bases, with 10 bases spanning the gap. The CDR3 is CASSLSHNMNTEAFF. The CDR3 DNA reads as TGCGCCAGCAGCTTGTCCCACAACATGAACACTGAAGCTTTCTTT. Together with reference TRBV5-1 and TRBJ1-1, the CDR3 gives the full variable domain: KAGVTQTPRYLIKTRGQQVTLSCSPISGHRSVSWYQQTPGQGLQFLFEYFSETQRNKGNFPGRFSGRQFSNSRSEMNVSTLELGDSALYLCASSLSHNMNTEAFFGQGTRLTVV.

The V and J genes are TRBV11-2 and TRBJ2-7; TRBD1 or TRBD2 may be the D gene (6 bases each). Trimming stripped 5 bases from V and 1 base from J, with 18 bases between. Germline CDR1 and CDR2: SGHAT and FQNNGV. The CDR3 has 16 amino acids. CDR3 region: CASSVGGGSSSYEQYF. The CDR3 nucleotides read TGTGCCAGCAGCGTAGGAGGGGGTAGCTCTTCCTACGAGCAGTACTTC.

This chain joins TRBV24-1 and TRBJ1-1; TRBD1 aligns across 10 bases. Germline CDR1 KGHDR, CDR2 SFDVKD. V shed 7 bases, J shed 4 bases, and the junction held 2 bases outside the gene matches. The CDR3 is made up of 13 amino acids. DNA for the CDR3: TGTGCCACCAGAAGGACAGGGGGCACTGAAGCTTTCTTT. This codes for CATRRTGGTEAFF.